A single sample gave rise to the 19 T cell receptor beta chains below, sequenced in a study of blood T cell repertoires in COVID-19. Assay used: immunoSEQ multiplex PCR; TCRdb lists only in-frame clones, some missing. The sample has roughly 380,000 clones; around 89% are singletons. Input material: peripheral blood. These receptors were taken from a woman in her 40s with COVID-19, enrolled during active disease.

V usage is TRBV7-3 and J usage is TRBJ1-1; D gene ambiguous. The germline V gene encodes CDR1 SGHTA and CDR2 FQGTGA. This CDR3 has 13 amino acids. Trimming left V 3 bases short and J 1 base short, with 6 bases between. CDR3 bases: TGTGCCAGCAGCTTTGAGTGGAACACTGAAGCTTTCTTT. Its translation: CASSFEWNTEAFF.

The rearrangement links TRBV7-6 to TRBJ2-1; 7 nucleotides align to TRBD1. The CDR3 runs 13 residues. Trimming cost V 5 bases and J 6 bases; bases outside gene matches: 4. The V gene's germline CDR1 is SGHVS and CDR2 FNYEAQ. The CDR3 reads CASSRGQINEQFF. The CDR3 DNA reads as TGTGCCAGCAGCAGGGGGCAAATCAATGAGCAGTTCTTC.

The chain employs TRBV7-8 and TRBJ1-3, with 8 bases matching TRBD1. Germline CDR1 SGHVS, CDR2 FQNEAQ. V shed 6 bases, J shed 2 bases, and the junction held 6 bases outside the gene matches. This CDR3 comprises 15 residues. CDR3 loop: CASRLTGAAGNTIYF. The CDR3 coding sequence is TGTGCCAGCAGATTGACAGGGGCCGCTGGAAACACCATATATTTT.

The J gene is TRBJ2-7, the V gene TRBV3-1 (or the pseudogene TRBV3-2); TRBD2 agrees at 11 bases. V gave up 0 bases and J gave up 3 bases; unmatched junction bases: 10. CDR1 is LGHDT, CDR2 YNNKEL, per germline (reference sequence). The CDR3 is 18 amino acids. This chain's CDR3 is CASSQELTSGSEDYEQYF. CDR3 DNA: TGTGCCAGCAGCCAAGAACTAACTAGCGGGAGTGAGGACTACGAGCAGTACTTC.

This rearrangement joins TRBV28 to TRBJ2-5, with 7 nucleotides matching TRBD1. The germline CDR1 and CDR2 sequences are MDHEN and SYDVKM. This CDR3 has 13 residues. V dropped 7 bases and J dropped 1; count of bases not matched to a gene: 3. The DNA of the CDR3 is TGTGCCAGCACCCCAGGGGGCCAAGAGACCCAGTACTTC. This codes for CASTPGGQETQYF.

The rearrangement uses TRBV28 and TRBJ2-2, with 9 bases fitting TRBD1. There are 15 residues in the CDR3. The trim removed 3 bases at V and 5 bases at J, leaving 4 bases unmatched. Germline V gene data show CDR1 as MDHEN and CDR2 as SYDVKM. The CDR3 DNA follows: TGTGCCAGCAGTTTCCGGGACAGGGTAACCGGGGAGCTGTTTTTT. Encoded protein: CASSFRDRVTGELFF.

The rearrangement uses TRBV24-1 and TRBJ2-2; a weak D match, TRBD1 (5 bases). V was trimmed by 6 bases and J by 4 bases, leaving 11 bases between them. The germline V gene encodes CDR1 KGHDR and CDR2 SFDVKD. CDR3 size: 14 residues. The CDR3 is CATSRAGSTGELFF. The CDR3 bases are TGTGCCACCAGTAGGGCAGGGTCCACCGGGGAGCTGTTTTTT.

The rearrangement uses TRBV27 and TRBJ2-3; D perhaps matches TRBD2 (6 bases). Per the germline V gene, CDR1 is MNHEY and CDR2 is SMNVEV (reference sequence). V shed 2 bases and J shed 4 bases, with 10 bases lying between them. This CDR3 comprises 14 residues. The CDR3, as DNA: TGTGCCAGCAGTTTACGGGGGATCGCAGATACGCAGTATTTT. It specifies CASSLRGIADTQYF.

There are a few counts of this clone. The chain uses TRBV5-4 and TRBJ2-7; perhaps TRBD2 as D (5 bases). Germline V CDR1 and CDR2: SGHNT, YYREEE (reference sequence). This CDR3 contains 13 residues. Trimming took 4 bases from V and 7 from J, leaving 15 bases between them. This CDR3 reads CASSGKRSLEQYF. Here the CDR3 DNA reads TGTGCCAGCAGCGGCAAGCGGTCCCTTGAGCAGTACTTC.

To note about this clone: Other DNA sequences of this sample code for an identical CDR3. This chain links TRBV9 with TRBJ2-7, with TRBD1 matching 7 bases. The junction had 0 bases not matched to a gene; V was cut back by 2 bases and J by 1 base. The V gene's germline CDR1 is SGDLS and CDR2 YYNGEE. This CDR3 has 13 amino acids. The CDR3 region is CASSVGQSYEQYF. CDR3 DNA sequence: TGTGCCAGCAGCGTGGGACAGTCCTACGAGCAGTACTTC.

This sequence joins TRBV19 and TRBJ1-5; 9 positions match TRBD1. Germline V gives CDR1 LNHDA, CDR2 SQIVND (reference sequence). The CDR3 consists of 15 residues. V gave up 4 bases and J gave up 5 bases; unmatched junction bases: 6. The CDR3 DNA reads TGTGCCAGTAGTAAGGGGACAGGGTGGGATCAGCCCCAGCATTTT. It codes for CASSKGTGWDQPQHF.

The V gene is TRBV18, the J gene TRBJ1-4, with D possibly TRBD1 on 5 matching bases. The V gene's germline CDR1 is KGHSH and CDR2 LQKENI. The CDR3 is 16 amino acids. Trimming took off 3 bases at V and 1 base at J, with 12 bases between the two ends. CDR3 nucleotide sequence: TGTGCCAGCTCACCGTATCAGGGAGGAACTAATGAAAAACTGTTTTTT. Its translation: CASSPYQGGTNEKLFF.

The CDR3 region has the DNA TGCGCCAGCAGCCAAGATAGGAGGGGTCGGGGCTACACCTTC. As protein: CASSQDRRGRGYTF. The V call is TRBV4-3, the J call TRBJ1-2; weak D call: TRBD1 (5 bases). Trimming left V 0 bases short and J 8 bases short, with 13 bases between. Germline CDR1 is LGHNA and CDR2 is YSLEER. This CDR3 region has 14 residues.

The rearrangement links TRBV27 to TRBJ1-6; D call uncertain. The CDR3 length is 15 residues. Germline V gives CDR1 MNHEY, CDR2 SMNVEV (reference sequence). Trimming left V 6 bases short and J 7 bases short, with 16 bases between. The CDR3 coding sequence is TGTGCCAGCAGCCTAAGTGGAGTCGCAAATTCACCCCTCCACTTT. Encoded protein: CASSLSGVANSPLHF.

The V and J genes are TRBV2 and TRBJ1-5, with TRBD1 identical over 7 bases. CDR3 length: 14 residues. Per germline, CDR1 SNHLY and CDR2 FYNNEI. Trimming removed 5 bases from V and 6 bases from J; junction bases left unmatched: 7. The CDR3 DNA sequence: TGTGCCAGCAGTAAAGACAGGGCCAGTCAGCCCCAGCATTTT. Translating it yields CASSKDRASQPQHF.

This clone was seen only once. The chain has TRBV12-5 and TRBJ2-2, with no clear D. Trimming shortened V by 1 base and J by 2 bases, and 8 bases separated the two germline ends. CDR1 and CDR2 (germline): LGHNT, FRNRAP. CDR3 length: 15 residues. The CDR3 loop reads CASGLGADNTGELFF. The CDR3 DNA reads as TGTGCTAGTGGTTTGGGGGCAGATAACACCGGGGAGCTGTTTTTT.

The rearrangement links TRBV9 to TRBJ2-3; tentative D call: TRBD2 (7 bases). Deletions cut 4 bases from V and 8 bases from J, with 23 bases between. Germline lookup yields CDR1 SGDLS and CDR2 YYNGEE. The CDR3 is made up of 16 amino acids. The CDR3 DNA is TGTGCCAGCAGCCCTGGGGGGGGCCAGTCACGCGGTACGCAGTATTTT. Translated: CASSPGGGQSRGTQYF.

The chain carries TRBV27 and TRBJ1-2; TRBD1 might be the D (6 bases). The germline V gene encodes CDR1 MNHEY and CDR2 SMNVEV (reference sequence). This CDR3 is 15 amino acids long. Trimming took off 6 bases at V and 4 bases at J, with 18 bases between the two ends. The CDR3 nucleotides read TGTGCCAGCAGACCTGCACCGGGGGGCAGCTATGGCTACACCTTC. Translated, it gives CASRPAPGGSYGYTF.

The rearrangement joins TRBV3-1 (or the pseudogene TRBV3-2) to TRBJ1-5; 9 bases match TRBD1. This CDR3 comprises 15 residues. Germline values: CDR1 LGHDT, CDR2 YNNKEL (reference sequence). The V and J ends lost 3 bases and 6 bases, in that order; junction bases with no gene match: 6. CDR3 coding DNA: TGTGCCAGCAGCCAGGGGACAGGGATCGGTCAGCCCCAGCATTTT. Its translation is CASSQGTGIGQPQHF.